These T cell receptor beta chains were read from a single sample in a study of blood T cells in healthy people across ages. TCRdb analysed the 5' RACE reads with MiXCR anew, one entry per CDR3 protein. The sample contains about 1.5 million distinct CDR3 sequences, approximately 43% of which appear only once. Sequencing was carried out using blood. The receptors derive from a woman in her late teens or twenties in good health. Each CDR3 is given with its conserved first and last residue.

J gene	V gene	CDR3 protein
TRBJ2-1	TRBV20-1	CSANPGRAYNEQFF
TRBJ1-2	TRBV20-1	CSAAQGLFYGYTF
TRBJ1-6	TRBV7-2	CASSQTGSPLHF
TRBJ2-3	TRBV29-1	CSVAMDLWRADTQYF
TRBJ2-1	TRBV15	CATSRAGDPLYNEQFF
TRBJ1-2	TRBV14	CASSQLDRENYGYTF
TRBJ2-2	TRBV6-5	CASRTSGITGELFF
TRBJ1-5	TRBV20-1	CSARDSRGHQPQHF
TRBJ2-7	TRBV29-1	CSVARDGGYEQYF
TRBJ1-2	TRBV28	CATTQPGGDYGYTF
TRBJ1-2	TRBV5-1	CASSLSPGQGASNYGYTF
TRBJ1-5	TRBV9	CAGSVGQFSNQPQHF
TRBJ1-1	TRBV7-9	CASSSGTDYTEAFF
TRBJ2-7	TRBV27	CASYELYF
TRBJ2-3	TRBV27	CASSFVAGQADTQYF
TRBJ1-1	TRBV12-3/TRBV12-4	CASRYGGGISEAFF
TRBJ2-1	TRBV20-1	CSASGGSNNEQFF
TRBJ2-1	TRBV5-1	CASSLEEDYWGYNEQFF
TRBJ2-7	TRBV12-3/TRBV12-4	CASSSQIYEQYF
TRBJ2-7	TRBV5-1	CASSVGDPNEQYF
.	TRBV4-1	CASSQDQTRGYIQYF
TRBJ1-1	TRBV5-5	CASRLVIHLNTEAFF
.	TRBV4-3	CASSQDYSTYEQYF
TRBJ1-6	TRBV3-1	CASNSEGTRHAPLHF
TRBJ1-2	TRBV28	CASTLGGARGYTF
TRBJ2-2	TRBV20-1	CSARDTGELFF
TRBJ1-1	TRBV28	CASSFRPRYTEAFF
TRBJ2-1	TRBV7-2	CASSLGGPGNEQFF
TRBJ2-7	TRBV20-1	CSAGKRTPSYEQYF
TRBJ2-5	TRBV28	CASSRPGETQYF
TRBJ2-4	TRBV4-2	CASSQDYLATAKNIQYF
TRBJ2-1	TRBV20-1	CSARPILADLTYNEQFF
TRBJ2-1	TRBV9	CASSGGGRNEQFF
TRBJ2-5	TRBV6-2/TRBV6-3	CASSKTGQETQYF
TRBJ2-5	TRBV7-8	CASSLRFPDNEQYF
TRBJ2-1	TRBV2	CASSGLGQAYNEQFF
TRBJ1-1	TRBV27	CASTLGLGTEAFF
TRBJ1-1	TRBV7-3	CASSPRTVNTKAFF
TRBJ2-5	TRBV5-4	CASSSPGGVVETQYF
TRBJ2-3	TRBV4-3	CASSQEAGGSFTDTQYF
TRBJ2-7	TRBV7-9	CASSNARTEYYEQYF
TRBJ2-5	TRBV12-3/TRBV12-4	CASSLWGISYNEQYF
TRBJ1-1	TRBV6-2/TRBV6-3	CASKTGDTEAFF
TRBJ2-7	TRBV12-3/TRBV12-4	CASSLFSGTSYEQYF
TRBJ2-1	TRBV15	CATSSRLAGGSYNEQFF
TRBJ2-7	TRBV10-3	CAVMDGEGSEAYEQYF
TRBJ2-7	TRBV6-1	CASRPGNSYEQYF